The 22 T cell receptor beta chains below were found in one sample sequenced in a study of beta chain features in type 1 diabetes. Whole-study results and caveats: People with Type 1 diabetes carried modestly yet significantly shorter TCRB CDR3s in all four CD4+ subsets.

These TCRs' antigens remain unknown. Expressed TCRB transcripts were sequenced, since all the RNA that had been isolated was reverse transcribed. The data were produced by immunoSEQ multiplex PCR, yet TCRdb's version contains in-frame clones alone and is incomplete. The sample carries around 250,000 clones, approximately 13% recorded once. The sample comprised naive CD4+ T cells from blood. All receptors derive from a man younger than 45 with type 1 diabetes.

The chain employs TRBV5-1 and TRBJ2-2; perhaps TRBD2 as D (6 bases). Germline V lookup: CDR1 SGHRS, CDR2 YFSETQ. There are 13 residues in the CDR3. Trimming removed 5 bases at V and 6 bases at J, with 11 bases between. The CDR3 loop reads CASRTEGAGELFF. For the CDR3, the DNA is TGCGCCAGCAGGACGGAGGGCGCCGGGGAGCTGTTTTTT.

The CDR3 DNA sequence: TGTGCCAGCACCAGGTTGGATCAGCCCCAGCATTTT. It encodes CASTRLDQPQHF. The chain uses TRBV13 and TRBJ1-5, with unresolved D. The CDR3 is 12 amino acids. Trimming took 7 bases from V and 5 from J, leaving 9 bases between them. Germline loops: CDR1 PRHDT, CDR2 FYEKMQ (reference sequence). Using reference TRBV13 and TRBJ1-5 for the parts outside the CDR3, the full variable domain is AAGVIQSPRHLIKEKRETATLKCYPIPRHDTVYWYQQGPGQDPQFLISFYEKMQSDKGSIPDRFSAQQFSDYHSELNMSSLELGDSALYFCASTRLDQPQHFGDGTRLSIL.

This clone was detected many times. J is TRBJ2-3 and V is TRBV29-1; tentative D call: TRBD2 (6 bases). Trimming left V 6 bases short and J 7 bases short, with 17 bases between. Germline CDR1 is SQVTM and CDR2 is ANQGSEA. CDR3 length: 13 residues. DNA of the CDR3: TGCAGCGTCCCCACAGTAGGAGGGAATACGCAGTATTTT. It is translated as CSVPTVGGNTQYF.

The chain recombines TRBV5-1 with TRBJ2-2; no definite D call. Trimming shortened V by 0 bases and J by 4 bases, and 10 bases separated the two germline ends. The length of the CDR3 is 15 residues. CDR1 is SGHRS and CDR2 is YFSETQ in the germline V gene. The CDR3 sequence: CASSLEAPVTGELFF. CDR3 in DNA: TGCGCCAGCAGCTTGGAAGCTCCCGTCACCGGGGAGCTGTTTTTT.

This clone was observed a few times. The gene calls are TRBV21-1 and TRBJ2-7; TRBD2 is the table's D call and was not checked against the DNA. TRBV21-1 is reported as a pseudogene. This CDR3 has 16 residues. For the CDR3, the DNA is TGTGCCAGCAGCAAGACGGGACTAGCGGCCCCCTGCGAGCAGTACTTC. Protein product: CASSKTGLAAPCEQYF.

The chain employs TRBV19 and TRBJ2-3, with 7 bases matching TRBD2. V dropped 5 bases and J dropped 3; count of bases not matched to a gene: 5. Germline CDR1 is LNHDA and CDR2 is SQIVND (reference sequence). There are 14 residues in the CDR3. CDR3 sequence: CASSLRLATDTQYF. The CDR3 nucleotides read TGTGCCAGTAGTCTCCGACTAGCTACAGATACGCAGTATTTT.

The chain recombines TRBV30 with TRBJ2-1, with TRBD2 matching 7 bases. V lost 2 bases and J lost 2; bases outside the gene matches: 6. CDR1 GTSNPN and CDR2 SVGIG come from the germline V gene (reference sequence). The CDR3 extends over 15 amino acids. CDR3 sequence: CAWSTGGGPYNEQFF. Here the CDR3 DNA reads TGTGCCTGGAGTACGGGCGGGGGTCCCTACAATGAGCAGTTCTTC.

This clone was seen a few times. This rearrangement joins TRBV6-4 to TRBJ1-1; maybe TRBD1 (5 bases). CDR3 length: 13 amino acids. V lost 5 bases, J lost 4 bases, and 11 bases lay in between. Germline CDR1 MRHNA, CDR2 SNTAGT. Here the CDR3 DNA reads TGTGCCAGCAGTCAGGGTGACAGCACTGAAGCTTTCTTT. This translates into CASSQGDSTEAFF.

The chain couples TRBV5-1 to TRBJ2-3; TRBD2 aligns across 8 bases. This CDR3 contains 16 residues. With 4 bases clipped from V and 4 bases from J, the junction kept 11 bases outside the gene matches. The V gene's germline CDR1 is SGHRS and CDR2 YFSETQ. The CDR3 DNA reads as TGCGCCAGCAGCCTAGGACTAGCTTTCGTGGCAGATACGCAGTATTTT. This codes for CASSLGLAFVADTQYF.

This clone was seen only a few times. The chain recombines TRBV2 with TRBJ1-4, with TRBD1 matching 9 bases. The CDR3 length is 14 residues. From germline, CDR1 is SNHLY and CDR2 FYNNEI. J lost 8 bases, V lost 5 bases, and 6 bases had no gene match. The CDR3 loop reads CASSRDREGEKLFF. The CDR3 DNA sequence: TGTGCCAGCAGTCGGGACAGGGAAGGAGAAAAACTGTTTTTT.

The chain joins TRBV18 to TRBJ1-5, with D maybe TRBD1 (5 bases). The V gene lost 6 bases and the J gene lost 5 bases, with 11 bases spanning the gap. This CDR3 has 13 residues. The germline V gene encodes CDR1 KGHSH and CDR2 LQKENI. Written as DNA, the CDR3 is TGTGCCAGCTCTCGGGGACTGGATCAGCCCCAGCATTTT. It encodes CASSRGLDQPQHF.

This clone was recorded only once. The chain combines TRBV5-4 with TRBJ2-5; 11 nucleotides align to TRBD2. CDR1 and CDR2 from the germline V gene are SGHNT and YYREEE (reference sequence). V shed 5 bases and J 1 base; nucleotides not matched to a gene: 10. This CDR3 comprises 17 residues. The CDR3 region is CASSNSGRARRQETQYF. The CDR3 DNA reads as TGTGCCAGCAGTAATAGCGGGAGGGCCCGTCGCCAAGAGACCCAGTACTTC.

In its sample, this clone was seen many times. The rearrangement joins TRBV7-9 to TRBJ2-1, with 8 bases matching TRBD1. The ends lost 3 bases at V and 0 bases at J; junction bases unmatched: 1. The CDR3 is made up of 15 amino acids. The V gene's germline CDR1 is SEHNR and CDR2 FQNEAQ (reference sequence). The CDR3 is CASSLGTGSYNEQFF. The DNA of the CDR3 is TGTGCCAGCAGCTTGGGGACAGGCTCCTACAATGAGCAGTTCTTC. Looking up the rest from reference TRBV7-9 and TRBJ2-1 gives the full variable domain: DTGVSQNPRHKITKRGQNVTFRCDPISEHNRLYWYRQTLGQGPEFLTYFQNEAQLEKSRLLSDRFSAERPKGSFSTLEIQRTEQGDSAMYLCASSLGTGSYNEQFFGPGTRLTVL.

The CDR3 loop is CASSGSGGATEKLFF. CDR3 DNA sequence: TGTGCCAGCAGTGGTTCAGGAGGCGCGACGGAAAAACTGTTTTTT. This rearrangement joins TRBV2 to TRBJ1-4; D ambiguous. This CDR3 has 15 amino acids. Trimming took 4 bases from V and 8 from J, leaving 17 bases between them. Germline assignment: CDR1 SNHLY and CDR2 FYNNEI.

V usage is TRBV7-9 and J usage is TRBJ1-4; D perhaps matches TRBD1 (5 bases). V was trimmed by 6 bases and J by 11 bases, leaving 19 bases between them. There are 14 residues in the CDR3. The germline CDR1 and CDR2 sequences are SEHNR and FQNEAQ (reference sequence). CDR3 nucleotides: TGTGCCAGCAGACAACAAGGGGACTTGGGGAAACTGTTTTTT. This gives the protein CASRQQGDLGKLFF. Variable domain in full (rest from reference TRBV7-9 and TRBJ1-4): DTGVSQNPRHKITKRGQNVTFRCDPISEHNRLYWYRQTLGQGPEFLTYFQNEAQLEKSRLLSDRFSAERPKGSFSTLEIQRTEQGDSAMYLCASRQQGDLGKLFFGSGTQLSVL.

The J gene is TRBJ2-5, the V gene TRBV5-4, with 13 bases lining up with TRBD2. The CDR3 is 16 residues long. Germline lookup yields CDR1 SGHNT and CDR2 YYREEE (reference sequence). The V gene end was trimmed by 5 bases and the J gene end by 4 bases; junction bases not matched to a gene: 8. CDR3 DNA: TGTGCCAGCAGGCGGACTAGCGGGAGAGGAGTAGAGACCCAGTACTTC. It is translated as CASRRTSGRGVETQYF.

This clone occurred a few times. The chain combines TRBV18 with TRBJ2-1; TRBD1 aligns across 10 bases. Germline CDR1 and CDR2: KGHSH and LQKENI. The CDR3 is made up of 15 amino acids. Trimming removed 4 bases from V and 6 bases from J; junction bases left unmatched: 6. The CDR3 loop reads CASSLGTGAPNEQFF. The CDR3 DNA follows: TGTGCCAGCTCACTTGGGACAGGGGCCCCCAATGAGCAGTTCTTC.

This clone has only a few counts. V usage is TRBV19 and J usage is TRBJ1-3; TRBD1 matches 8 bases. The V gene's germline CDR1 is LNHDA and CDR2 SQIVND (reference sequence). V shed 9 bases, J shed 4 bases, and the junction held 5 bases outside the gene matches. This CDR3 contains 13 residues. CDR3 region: CASRGQGGNTIYF. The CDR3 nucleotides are TGTGCCAGCAGAGGACAGGGAGGAAACACCATATATTTT.

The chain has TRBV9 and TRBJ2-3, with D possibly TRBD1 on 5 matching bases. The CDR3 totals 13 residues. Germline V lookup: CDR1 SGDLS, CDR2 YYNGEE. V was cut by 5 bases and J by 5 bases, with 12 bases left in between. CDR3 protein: CASSTAQGDTQYF. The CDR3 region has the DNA TGTGCCAGCAGTACCGCCCAGGGAGATACGCAGTATTTT.

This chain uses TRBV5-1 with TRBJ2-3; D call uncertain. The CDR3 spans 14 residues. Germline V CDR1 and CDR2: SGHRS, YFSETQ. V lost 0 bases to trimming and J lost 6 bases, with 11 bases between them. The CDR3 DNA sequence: TGCGCCAGCAGCTTGGCGGCAGAGGAGGATACGCAGTATTTT. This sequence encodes CASSLAAEEDTQYF.

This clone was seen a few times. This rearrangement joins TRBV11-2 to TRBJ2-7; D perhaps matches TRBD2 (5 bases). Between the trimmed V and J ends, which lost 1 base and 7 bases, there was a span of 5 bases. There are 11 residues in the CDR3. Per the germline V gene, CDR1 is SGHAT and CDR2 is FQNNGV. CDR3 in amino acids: CASSLAGEQYF. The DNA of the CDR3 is TGTGCCAGCAGCTTAGCGGGGGAGCAGTACTTC.

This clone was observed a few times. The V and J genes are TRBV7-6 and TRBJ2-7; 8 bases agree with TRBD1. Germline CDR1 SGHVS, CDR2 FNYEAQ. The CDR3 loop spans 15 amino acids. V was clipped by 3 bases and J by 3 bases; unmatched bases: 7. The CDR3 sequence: CASSFNSGTGYEQYF. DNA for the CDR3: TGTGCCAGCAGCTTTAACTCCGGGACAGGCTACGAGCAGTACTTC.